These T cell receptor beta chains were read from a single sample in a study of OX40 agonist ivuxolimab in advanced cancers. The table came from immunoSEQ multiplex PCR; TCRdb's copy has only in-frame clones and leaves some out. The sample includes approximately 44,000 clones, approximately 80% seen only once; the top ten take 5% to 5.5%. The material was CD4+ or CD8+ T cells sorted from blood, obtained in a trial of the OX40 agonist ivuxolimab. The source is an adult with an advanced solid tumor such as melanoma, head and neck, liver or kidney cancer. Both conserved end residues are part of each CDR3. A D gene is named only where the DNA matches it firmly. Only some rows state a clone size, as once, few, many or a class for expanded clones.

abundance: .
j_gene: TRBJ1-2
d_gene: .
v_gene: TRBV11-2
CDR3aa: CASSFPRVRIYTF
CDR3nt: TGTGCCAGCAGCTTTCCCAGGGTTAGGATCTACACCTTC

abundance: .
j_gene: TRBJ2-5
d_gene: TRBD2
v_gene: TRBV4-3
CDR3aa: CASSPGTSKETQYF
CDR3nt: TGCGCCAGCAGCCCCGGGACTAGCAAAGAGACCCAGTACTTC

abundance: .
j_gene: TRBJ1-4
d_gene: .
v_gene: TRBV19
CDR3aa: CASSTQSGIANEKLFF
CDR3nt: TGTGCCAGTAGTACGCAATCAGGCATAGCCAACGAGAAACTGTTTTTT

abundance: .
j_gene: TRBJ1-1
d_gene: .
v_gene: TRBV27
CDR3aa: CASRRDRSTEAFF
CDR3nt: TGTGCCAGCAGGCGGGATAGATCCACTGAAGCTTTCTTT

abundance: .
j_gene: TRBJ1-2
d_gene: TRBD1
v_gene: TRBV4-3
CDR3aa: CASSRTGGGGYGYTF
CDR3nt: TGCGCCAGCAGCCGAACAGGGGGCGGGGGGTATGGCTACACCTTC

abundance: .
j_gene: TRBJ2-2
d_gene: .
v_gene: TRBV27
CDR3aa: CASSALSQAGELFF
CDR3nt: TGTGCCAGCAGTGCCCTCTCACAGGCCGGGGAGCTGTTTTTT

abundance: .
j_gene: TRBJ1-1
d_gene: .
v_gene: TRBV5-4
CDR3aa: CASSLAKGGTSEAFF
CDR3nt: TGTGCCAGCAGCTTGGCCAAGGGAGGGACCTCTGAAGCTTTCTTT

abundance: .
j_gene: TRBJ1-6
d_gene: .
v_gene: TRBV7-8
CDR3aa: CASSPVPSSSPLHF
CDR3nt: TGTGCCAGCAGTCCCGTGCCTAGCAGTTCACCCCTCCACTTT

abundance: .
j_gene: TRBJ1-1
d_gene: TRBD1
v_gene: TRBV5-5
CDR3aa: CASSPGTGRETEAFF
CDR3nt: TGTGCCAGCAGCCCTGGGACAGGGAGGGAGACTGAAGCTTTCTTT

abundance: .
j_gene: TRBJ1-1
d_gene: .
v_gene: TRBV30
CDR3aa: CAWTSRGQARGNTEAFF
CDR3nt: TGTGCCTGGACTTCTCGAGGGCAGGCTAGGGGGAACACTGAAGCTTTCTTT

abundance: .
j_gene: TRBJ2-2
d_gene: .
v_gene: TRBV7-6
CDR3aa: CASSQRHTGELFF
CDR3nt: TGTGCCAGCAGCCAACGGCACACCGGGGAGCTGTTTTTT

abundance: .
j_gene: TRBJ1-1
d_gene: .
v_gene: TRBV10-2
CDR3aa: CASSERVEAFF
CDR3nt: TGCGCCAGCAGTGAGAGGGTTGAAGCTTTCTTT

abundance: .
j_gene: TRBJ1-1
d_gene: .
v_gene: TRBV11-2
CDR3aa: CASTSEGWIAEAFF
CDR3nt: TGTGCCAGCACCTCGGAGGGTTGGATCGCTGAAGCTTTCTTT

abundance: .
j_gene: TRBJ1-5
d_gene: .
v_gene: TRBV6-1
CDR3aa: CASSEEGQIDQPQHF
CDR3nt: TGTGCCAGCAGTGAAGAAGGACAGATTGATCAGCCCCAGCATTTT

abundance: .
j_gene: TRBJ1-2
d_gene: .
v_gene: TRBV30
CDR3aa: CAWSAGWGYGYTF
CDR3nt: TGTGCCTGGAGTGCGGGGTGGGGCTATGGCTACACCTTC

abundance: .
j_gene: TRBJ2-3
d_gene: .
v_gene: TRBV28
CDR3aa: CASGLSGRDRDTQYF
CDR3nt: TGTGCCAGCGGTTTATCGGGGAGAGATCGAGATACGCAGTATTTT

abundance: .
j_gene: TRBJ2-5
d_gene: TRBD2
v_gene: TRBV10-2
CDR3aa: CASSVDAPGGYQETQYF
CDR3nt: TGCGCCAGCAGTGTGGACGCGCCGGGAGGGTACCAAGAGACCCAGTACTTC

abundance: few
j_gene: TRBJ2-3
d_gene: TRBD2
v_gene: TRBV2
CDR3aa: CASRRTSGSRADTQYF
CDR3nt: TGTGCCAGCAGAAGGACTAGCGGGAGCCGGGCAGATACGCAGTATTTT

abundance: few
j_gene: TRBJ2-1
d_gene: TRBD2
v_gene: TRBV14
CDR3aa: CASSHVGSGSYEQFF
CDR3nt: TGTGCCAGCAGCCACGTCGGTAGCGGGAGTTATGAGCAGTTCTTC

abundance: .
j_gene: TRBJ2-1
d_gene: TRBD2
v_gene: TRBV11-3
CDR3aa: CASSLDILAGVGNEQFF
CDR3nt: TGTGCCAGCAGCTTAGATATTCTCGCGGGAGTAGGAAATGAGCAGTTCTTC

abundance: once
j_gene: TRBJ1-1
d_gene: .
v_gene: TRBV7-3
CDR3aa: CASSYQVNTEAFF
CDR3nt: TGTGCCAGCAGCTATCAGGTGAACACTGAAGCTTTCTTT

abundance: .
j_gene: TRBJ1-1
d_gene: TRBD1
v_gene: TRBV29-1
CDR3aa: CSVGFRGRNTEAFF
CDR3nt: TGCAGCGTTGGGTTCAGGGGGCGAAACACTGAAGCTTTCTTT

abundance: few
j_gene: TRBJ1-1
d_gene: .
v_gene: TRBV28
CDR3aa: CASSLGGFMTEAFF
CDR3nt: TGTGCCAGCAGTTTGGGAGGGTTTATGACTGAAGCTTTCTTT

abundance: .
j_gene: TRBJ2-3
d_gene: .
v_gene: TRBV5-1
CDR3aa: CASSLGKVFASQYF
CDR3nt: TGCGCCAGCAGCTTGGGGAAAGTCTTTGCTTCGCAGTATTTT

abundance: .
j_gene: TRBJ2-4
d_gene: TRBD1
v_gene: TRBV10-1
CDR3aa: CASSLDRNNIQYF
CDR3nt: TGCGCCAGCAGTTTGGACAGGAACAACATTCAGTACTTC

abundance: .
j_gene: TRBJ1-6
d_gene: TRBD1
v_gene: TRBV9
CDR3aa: CASSPRTGRDSPLHF
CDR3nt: TGTGCCAGCAGCCCCCGGACAGGGCGGGATTCACCCCTCCACTTT

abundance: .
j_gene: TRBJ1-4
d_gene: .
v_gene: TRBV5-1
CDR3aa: CASRDMPPEKLFF
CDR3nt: TGCGCCAGCAGAGACATGCCACCGGAAAAACTGTTTTTT

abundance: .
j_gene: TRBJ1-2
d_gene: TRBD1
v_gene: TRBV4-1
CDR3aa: CASSQGDRDFHGYTF
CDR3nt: TGCGCCAGCAGCCAAGGGGACAGGGACTTTCATGGCTACACCTTC

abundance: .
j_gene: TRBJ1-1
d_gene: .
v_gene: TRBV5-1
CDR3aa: CASSLWGAGDTEAFF
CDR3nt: TGCGCCAGCAGCTTGTGGGGCGCCGGGGACACTGAAGCTTTCTTT

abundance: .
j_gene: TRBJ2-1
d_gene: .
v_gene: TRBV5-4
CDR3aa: CASSLDWGGGNEQFF
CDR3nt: TGTGCCAGCAGCTTGGATTGGGGAGGGGGCAATGAGCAGTTCTTC

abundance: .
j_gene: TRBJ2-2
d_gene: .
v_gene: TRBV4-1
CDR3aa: CASSQERHAPLLGRELFF
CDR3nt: TGCGCCAGCAGCCAAGAACGACACGCGCCGCTGTTGGGCCGGGAGCTGTTTTTT

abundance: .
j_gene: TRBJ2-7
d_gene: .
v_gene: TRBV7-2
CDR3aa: CASSTDSRLSEQYF
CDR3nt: TGTGCCAGCAGTACCGACTCTCGGCTCTCCGAGCAGTACTTC

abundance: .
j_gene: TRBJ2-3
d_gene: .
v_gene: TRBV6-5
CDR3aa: CASSTTDTQYF
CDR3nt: TGTGCCAGCAGTACGACAGATACGCAGTATTTT

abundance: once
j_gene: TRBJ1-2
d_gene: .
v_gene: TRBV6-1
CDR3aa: CASSPTGNNYGYTF
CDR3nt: TGTGCCAGCAGCCCCACAGGGAACAACTATGGCTACACCTTC

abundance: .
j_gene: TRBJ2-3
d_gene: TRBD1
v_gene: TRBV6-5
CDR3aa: CASRRQGGGTDTQYF
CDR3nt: TGTGCCAGCAGGCGACAGGGGGGGGGCACAGATACGCAGTATTTT

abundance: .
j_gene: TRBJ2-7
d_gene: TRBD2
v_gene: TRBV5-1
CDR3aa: CASSPGTSAYEQYF
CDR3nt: TGCGCCAGCAGCCCCGGAACTAGCGCCTACGAGCAGTACTTC

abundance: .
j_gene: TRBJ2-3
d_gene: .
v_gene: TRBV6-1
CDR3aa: CASSGRGVTTDTQYF
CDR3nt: TGTGCCAGCAGCGGCCGTGGGGTCACCACAGATACGCAGTATTTT

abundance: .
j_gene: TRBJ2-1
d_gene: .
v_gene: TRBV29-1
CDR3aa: CSVGTSHNSYNEQFF
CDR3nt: TGCAGCGTTGGTACTAGCCATAACTCCTACAATGAGCAGTTCTTC

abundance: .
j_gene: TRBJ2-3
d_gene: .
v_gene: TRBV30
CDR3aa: CAWSRPGVADTQYF
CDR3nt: TGTGCCTGGAGTCGGCCAGGGGTAGCAGATACGCAGTATTTT

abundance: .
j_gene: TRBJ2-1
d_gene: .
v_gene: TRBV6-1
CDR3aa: CASSPRAMNNEQFF
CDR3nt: TGTGCCAGCAGTCCGAGGGCCATGAACAATGAGCAGTTCTTC

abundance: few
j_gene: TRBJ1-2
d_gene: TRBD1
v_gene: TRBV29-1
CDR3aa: CSVGTDRGYGYTF
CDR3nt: TGCAGCGTAGGGACAGATCGCGGCTATGGCTACACCTTC

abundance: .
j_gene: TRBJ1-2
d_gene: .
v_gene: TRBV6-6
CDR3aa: CASSLPGTDYGYTF
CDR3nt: TGTGCCAGCAGTCTTCCCGGGACCGATTATGGCTACACCTTC

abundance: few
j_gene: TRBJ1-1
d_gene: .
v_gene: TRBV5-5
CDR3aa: CASSGGLASTEAFF
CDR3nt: TGTGCCAGCAGCGGGGGACTGGCGAGCACTGAAGCTTTCTTT

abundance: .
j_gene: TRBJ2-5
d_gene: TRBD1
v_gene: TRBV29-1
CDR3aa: CSVPGQLQETQYF
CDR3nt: TGCAGCGTTCCGGGACAGCTACAAGAGACCCAGTACTTC

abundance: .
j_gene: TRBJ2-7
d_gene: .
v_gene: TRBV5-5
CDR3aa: CASSLGGTSPYEQYF
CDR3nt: TGTGCCAGCAGCTTGGGAGGGACGTCCCCCTACGAGCAGTACTTC

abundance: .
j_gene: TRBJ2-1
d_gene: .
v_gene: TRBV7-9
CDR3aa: CASSSQSYAEQFF
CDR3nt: TGTGCCAGCAGCTCCCAGAGTTACGCTGAGCAGTTCTTC

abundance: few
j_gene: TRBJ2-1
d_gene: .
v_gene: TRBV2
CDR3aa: CASSAGTYNEQFF
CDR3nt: TGTGCCAGCAGTGCCGGGACATACAATGAGCAGTTCTTC

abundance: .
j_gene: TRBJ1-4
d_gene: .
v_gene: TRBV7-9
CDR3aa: CASSPQPSNEKLFF
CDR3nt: TGTGCCAGCAGCCCCCAGCCTTCTAATGAAAAACTGTTTTTT

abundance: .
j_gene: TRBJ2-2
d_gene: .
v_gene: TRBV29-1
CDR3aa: CSVERSPGSTGELFF
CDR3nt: TGCAGCGTTGAAAGGTCTCCGGGGAGTACCGGGGAGCTGTTTTTT

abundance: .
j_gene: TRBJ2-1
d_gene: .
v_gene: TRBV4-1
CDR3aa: CASSDRSGSLAWEQFF
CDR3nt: TGCGCCAGCAGCGACAGGTCGGGGTCTCTTGCATGGGAGCAGTTCTTC

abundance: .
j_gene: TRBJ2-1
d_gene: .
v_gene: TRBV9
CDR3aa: CASSADLYNEQFF
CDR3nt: TGTGCCAGCAGCGCGGACCTCTACAATGAGCAGTTCTTC